A single sample gave rise to the 7 T cell receptor beta chains below, sequenced in a study of T cell responses to AZD1222 COVID-19 vaccine. The method was immunoSEQ multiplex PCR; TCRdb's version includes in-frame clones alone and lacks a portion of them. This table has approximately 140,000 clones, about 92% appearing once. Sequencing used peripheral blood, obtained 28 days after the second AZD1222 dose. Receptor source: an adult who received the AZD1222 COVID-19 vaccine.

The chain carries TRBV6-5 and TRBJ1-1; 8 bases fit TRBD1. With 6 bases clipped from V and 0 bases from J, the junction kept 6 bases outside the gene matches. CDR1 and CDR2 from the germline V gene are MNHEY and SVGAGI. The CDR3 consists of 15 residues. CDR3 residues: CASRKDRALNTEAFF. The CDR3 DNA follows: TGTGCCAGCAGAAAGGACAGGGCACTGAACACTGAAGCTTTCTTT.

The rearrangement links TRBV20-1 to TRBJ1-2; possibly TRBD1 for D (5 bases). Germline values: CDR1 DFQATT, CDR2 SNEGSKA (reference sequence). The CDR3 totals 11 residues. Trimming took 4 bases from V and 3 from J, leaving 6 bases between them. The CDR3 DNA reads TGCAGTGCTACGGGGGACTATGGCTACACCTTC. The encoded protein is CSATGDYGYTF.

The gene calls are TRBV6-2 or TRBV6-3 and TRBJ2-1, with unresolved D. This CDR3 spans 14 amino acids. The V gene lost 5 bases and the J gene lost 5 bases, with 13 bases spanning the gap. Germline CDR1 and CDR2: MNHEY and SVGEGT. CDR3 residues: CASSTRRDNNEQFF. CDR3 bases: TGTGCCAGCAGTACCCGACGTGATAACAATGAGCAGTTCTTC.

The chain combines TRBV19 with TRBJ2-4, with a weak D call TRBD1 (5 bases). Germline V gene lookup returns CDR1 LNHDA and CDR2 SQIVND (reference sequence). This CDR3 region has 13 residues. Trimming removed 4 bases from V and 6 bases from J, with 10 bases in between. The chain's CDR3 is CASSTGLGNIQYF. CDR3 sequence (DNA): TGTGCCAGTAGTACAGGGCTGGGAAACATTCAGTACTTC.

The chain joins TRBV9 to TRBJ2-5; TRBD1 matches 7 bases. This CDR3 region has 14 residues. With 4 bases clipped from V and 2 bases from J, the junction kept 5 bases outside the gene matches. The germline CDR1 and CDR2 sequences are SGDLS and YYNGEE. CDR3 nucleotides: TGTGCCAGCAGCCCCGGGACAGAGCAAGAGACCCAGTACTTC. Its protein is CASSPGTEQETQYF.

The chain joins TRBV29-1 to TRBJ2-1; 15 nucleotides agree with TRBD2. Germline CDR1 SQVTM, CDR2 ANQGSEA. The CDR3 covers 15 residues. The ends lost 3 bases at V and 9 bases at J; junction bases unmatched: 6. Here the CDR3 reads CSVEGTSGRRGEQFF. DNA for the CDR3: TGCAGCGTTGAGGGGACTAGCGGGAGGAGGGGTGAGCAGTTCTTC.

The V call is TRBV21-1, the J call TRBJ1-2; the D call in the table, TRBD1, was not verified against the DNA. TRBV21-1 is a pseudogene locus. The CDR3 is 16 amino acids. CDR3 bases: TGTGCCAGCAGCAAATCGCCCAGGGATTTTAACTATGGCTACACCTTC. Translated: CASSKSPRDFNYGYTF.